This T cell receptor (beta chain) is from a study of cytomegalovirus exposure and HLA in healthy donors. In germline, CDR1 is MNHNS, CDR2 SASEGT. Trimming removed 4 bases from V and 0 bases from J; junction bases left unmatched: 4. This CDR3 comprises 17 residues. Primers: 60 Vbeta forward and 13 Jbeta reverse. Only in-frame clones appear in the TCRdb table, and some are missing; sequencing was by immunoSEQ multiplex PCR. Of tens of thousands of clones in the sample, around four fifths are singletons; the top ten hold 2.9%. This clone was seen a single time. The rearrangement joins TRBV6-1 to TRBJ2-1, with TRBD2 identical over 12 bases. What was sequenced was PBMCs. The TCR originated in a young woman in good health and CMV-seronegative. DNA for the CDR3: TGTGCCAGCAGTGTGCTAGCGGGGGGGAGCTCCTACAATGAGCAGTTCTTC. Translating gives CASSVLAGGSSYNEQFF.